Described below is a single T cell receptor beta chain sequence and its context. What this receptor recognizes is not known. Base qualities are not at hand, and no much larger clone is one base apart. Patients chosen for sequencing had shown expansion of CD8+CD57+ cells by flow cytometry. Severe acquired aplastic anemia was diagnosed in all patients according to International Study of Aplastic Anemia and Agranulocytosis and Camitta criteria. No therapy had been received by the patients at the time of blood sampling. The study deep-sequenced TCR repertoires of sorted CD4+ and CD8+ blood T cells from severe aplastic anemia patients and healthy subjects. Patients were enrolled in the USA under clinicaltrials.gov protocols 00001620, 01623167, 00001397, 00071045, 00081523 and 00961064. Ficoll-Paque density gradient centrifugation was used to isolate peripheral blood mononuclear cells. CD4+ and CD8+ T cells were sorted by FACS or magnetic beads before DNA extraction.

TCR beta VDJ combination and CDR3 sequence profiling used genomic DNA as the template. An Illumina HiSeq 2000 was the platform used for TCR repertoire sequencing. The original methods were these. TRBV/TRBJ rearrangement plots, CDR3 size and DJ length profiles, and Simpson's diversity index were used to assess repertoires. The most abundant DNA sequence in the deep sequencing data was taken as the immunodominant clone. CDR3 amino acid sequences were checked for sharing across subjects and were also compared against the VDJdb database and published repertoires. Through fastp at Q25 and MiXCR, TCRdb rebuilt clones from the public reads, retaining in-frame beta chains. Each record represents a unique CDR3 protein, reported with the most common genes and DNA among its rows. None of the V and J calls come from the authors' own analysis; TCRdb made them. This sample is represented by about 160,000 distinct CDR3 sequences; less than 60% of them were singletons. Approximately 3% of the sample lies in the top ten.

Via the germline V gene (reference sequence), CDR1 is SEHNR and CDR2 FQNEAQ. The junction shows trimming of 5 bases on V and 5 bases on J, plus 13 bases between the germline ends. Spanning cysteine to phenylalanine, the CDR3 consists of 13 amino acids. The entry retains the CDR3 DNA only, 39 bases that are in frame from base 1. The data derive from a study of CD8+CD57+ T cells in acquired aplastic anemia (dated by TCRdb to the late 2010s). Regarding the research as a whole: On average, sorted CD4+ and CD8+ cells yielded 3 to 4 ug of extracted DNA, with a range of roughly 0.18 to 30 ug. A CD8+CD57+ expansion meant a frequency higher than the mean frequency seen in healthy subjects. Overall results and qualifications from the work: No significant difference in CD8+ Simpson's diversity was found between patients and healthy controls (P=0.060). Over 25 CD8+ CDR3 sequences were found in both patients and controls but appeared to be highly expressed in patients and within the immunodominant clones of the patients.

The sample was sorted CD4+, CD8+, or CD8+CD57+ T cells (not recorded which) from PBMCs. The chain links TRBV7-9 with TRBJ2-7; TRBD2 is a weak D gene call, 5 bases matching. The source is a human donor with aplastic anemia. The CDR3 region: CASSPGEFDEQYF. In nucleotide form, the sequence is TGTGCCAGCAGCCCCGGGGAGTTCGACGAGCAGTACTTC.